This T cell receptor (beta chain) comes out of a study of T cells after yellow fever vaccination. Study in general: Fractions low in cell number were prepared with SMART-Seq v4 Ultra Low Input. Study results and limitations: Contamination of FACS-sorted repertoires by abundant clonotypes from the bulk population could occur. Most primary-vaccination clones recurred post-booster (roughly 96% CD4, about 87% CD8).

For this clonotype: No antigen is known for it.

Template switching with 5'RACE generated the TCR cDNA and added a universal primer site and UMIs. TCRdb reprocessed the 5' RACE reads via MiXCR and lists one record per CDR3 protein. Among roughly 250,000 distinct CDR3 sequences, over 10% were seen once, and the ten largest hold roughly 0.5%. Looked up from germline, CDR1 is SGHKS and CDR2 is YYEKEE (reference sequence). Trimming took 4 bases from V and 5 from J, leaving 15 bases between them. The CDR3 has 14 amino acids. The chain links TRBV5-5 to TRBJ1-1; D is undetermined. This clonotype originated in a man in his thirties or forties who received the YFV17D yellow fever vaccine. The material was CD4+ T cells sorted from PBMCs, obtained 45 days after the yellow fever booster vaccination. In nucleotides, the CDR3 is TGTGCCAGCAGCCCGGGCGGGCGGCGGACTGAAGCTTTCTTT. It yields the protein CASSPGGRRTEAFF.